This paragraph covers one T cell receptor (beta chain) sequence. CDR3 length: 13 residues. Trimming left V 2 bases short and J 4 bases short, with 9 bases between. Per germline, CDR1 LGHDT and CDR2 YNNKEL (reference sequence). As processed by the authors: Amplified reference gene primers provided the basis for estimating nucleated cell counts. Sequencing was performed with immunoSEQ multiplex PCR; in TCRdb, only in-frame clones are kept and a portion is missing. Clone size and the V and J calls come from that table; the DNA yielded D and trimming. The table lists roughly 180,000 clones, about 85% of them singletons. The sample is drawn from a study of blood T cell repertoires in COVID-19.

Sequenced material: peripheral blood. The sequence came from a man aged 70-80 years with active or convalescent COVID-19. The chain couples TRBV3-1 (or the pseudogene TRBV3-2) to TRBJ2-7; D is unclear. The CDR3 DNA follows: TGTGCCAGCAGCCAAATTAGTATGTACGAGCAGTACTTC. This gives the protein CASSQISMYEQYF.